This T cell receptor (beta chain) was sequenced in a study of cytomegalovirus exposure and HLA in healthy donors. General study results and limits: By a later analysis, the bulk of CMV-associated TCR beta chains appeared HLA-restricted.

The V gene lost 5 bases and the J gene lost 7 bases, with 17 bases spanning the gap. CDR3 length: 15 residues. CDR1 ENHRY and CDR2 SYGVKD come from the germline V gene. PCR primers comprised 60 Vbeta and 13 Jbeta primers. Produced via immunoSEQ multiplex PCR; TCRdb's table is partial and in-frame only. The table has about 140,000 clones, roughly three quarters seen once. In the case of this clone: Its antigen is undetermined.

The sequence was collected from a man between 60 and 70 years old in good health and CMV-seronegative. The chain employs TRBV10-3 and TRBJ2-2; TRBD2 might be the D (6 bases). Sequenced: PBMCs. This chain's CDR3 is CAISPGEVGGGELFF. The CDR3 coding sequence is TGTGCCATCAGTCCCGGGGAGGTGGGAGGCGGGGAGCTGTTTTTT.